This T cell receptor beta chain is drawn from a study of graft-versus-host responses after intestinal transplantation. About the research overall: Anti-thymocyte globulin induction preceded three to four years of tacrolimus and steroid maintenance in all recipients.

Germline CDR1 and CDR2: MRHNA and SNTAGT. CDR3 length: 11 residues. Trimming cost V 7 bases and J 8 bases, with 11 bases left between them. As for this clone: Its target is not known.

Assay: immunoSEQ multiplex PCR; the TCRdb copy retains only in-frame clones and omits some. The repertoire holds over 85,000 clones, with 91% as singletons. Study-wide findings and caveats: There were GvH clones found in recipient marrow, and some of them appeared first in ileum or blood. Circulating GvH clone levels at their peak were associated with HvG declines (early post-transplant).

V usage is TRBV6-4 and J usage is TRBJ1-1; D is unclear. The receptor was isolated from a human donor who was the organ donor for an intestinal transplant. The sample in question was unstimulated CD4+ T cells sorted from spleen or lymph node cells, obtained before transplant. The DNA of the CDR3 is TGTGCCAGCAAACCCGAGACAGAAGCTTTCTTT. Encoded protein: CASKPETEAFF.